These 8 T cell receptor beta chains were all obtained from the same sample, sequenced in a study of T cells in Graves' hyperthyroidism and ophthalmopathy. Regions amplified from RNA transcripts were the TCR beta CDR3 regions. The TCR CDR3 was amplified in a first-round RT-PCR using the HTBI primer set. TCRdb ran MiXCR on the multiplex PCR reads and lists one entry per CDR3 protein. The table shows hundreds of thousands of distinct CDR3 sequences, with under 15% occurring only once. The sequenced material came from blood. All receptors derive from a middle-aged woman with Graves' ophthalmopathy.

CDR3: CASLTGLGGSYNSPLHF. The CDR3, as DNA: TGTGCCAGCCTGACAGGCCTCGGGGGCTCCTATAATTCACCCCTCCACTTT. The genes are TRBV2 and TRBJ1-6; D perhaps matches TRBD1 (6 bases). V dropped 8 bases and J dropped 0 bases, with 17 bases sitting between them. The germline CDR1 and CDR2 sequences are SNHLY and FYNNEI. The CDR3 runs 17 residues. The full variable domain, in which reference TRBV2 and TRBJ1-6 provide the parts outside the CDR3, is EPEVTQTPSHQVTQMGQEVILRCVPISNHLYFYWYRQILGQKVEFLVSFYNNEISEKSEIFDDQFSVERPDGSNFTLKIRSTKLEDSAMYFCASLTGLGGSYNSPLHFGNGTRLTVT.

This clonotype has only a few counts. V and J are TRBV12-5 and TRBJ2-2; D unresolved. CDR3 length equals 17 residues. The V gene lost 5 bases and the J gene lost 2 bases, with 18 bases spanning the gap. Germline CDR1 reads LGHNT; CDR2 reads FRNRAP. DNA for the CDR3: TGTGCTAGTGGTCCTCGGACGGGCATTATAAACACCGGGGAGCTGTTTTTT. Its protein product is CASGPRTGIINTGELFF.

This clonotype was seen at least ten times. The CDR3 nucleotides read TGTGCCAGCAGCCCAATAGGTGACACTGAAGCTTTCTTT. This codes for CASSPIGDTEAFF. The rearrangement uses TRBV7-9 and TRBJ1-1, with D hard to call. This CDR3 is 13 amino acids long. The V end lost 5 bases, the J end lost 3 bases, and 10 bases lay between the germline ends. Looked up from germline, CDR1 is SEHNR and CDR2 is FQNEAQ (reference sequence).

The chain couples TRBV20-1 to TRBJ2-5, with 11 bases identical to TRBD2. This CDR3 comprises 18 residues. The germline V gene encodes CDR1 DFQATT and CDR2 SNEGSKA (reference sequence). Losses at the gene ends were 5 bases for V and 1 base for J; bases not matched to a gene: 15. CDR3 amino acids: CSARGVTSGRRGQETQYF. The CDR3 DNA reads TGCAGTGCTCGCGGGGTCACTAGCGGGAGACGGGGCCAAGAGACCCAGTACTTC.

This clonotype was observed many times. This chain uses TRBV28 with TRBJ1-1; maybe TRBD1 (6 bases). Trimming pared 6 bases from V and 3 bases from J, leaving 14 bases between. The CDR3 sequence is 14 residues long. The V gene's germline CDR1 is MDHEN and CDR2 SYDVKM. This CDR3 reads CASRKGGVDTEAFF. In DNA, the CDR3 is TGTGCCAGCAGGAAAGGGGGTGTTGACACTGAAGCTTTCTTT.

This clonotype was counted many times. This sequence joins TRBV7-2 and TRBJ2-5; no clear D. Between the trimmed V and J ends, which lost 5 bases and 5 bases, there was a span of 9 bases. Germline loops: CDR1 SGHTA, CDR2 FQGNSA. The CDR3 spans 12 residues. CDR3 loop: CASSPSWETQYF. Here the CDR3 DNA reads TGTGCCAGCAGCCCATCTTGGGAGACCCAGTACTTC.

There are many counts of this clonotype. J is TRBJ2-5 and V is TRBV9; 8 nucleotides match TRBD1. From germline, CDR1 is SGDLS and CDR2 YYNGEE. V lost 1 base to trimming and J lost 4 bases; unmatched junction nucleotides: 6. The CDR3 is 15 amino acids. The CDR3 region is CASSVQGASRETQYF. In DNA form, the CDR3 reads TGTGCCAGCAGCGTACAGGGGGCCAGTCGAGAGACCCAGTACTTC.

The rearrangement joins TRBV30 to TRBJ1-1, with a tentative D call TRBD1 (5 bases). The CDR3 extends over 13 amino acids. Germline CDR1 reads GTSNPN; CDR2 reads SVGIG (reference sequence). The V end lost 0 bases, the J end lost 5 bases, and 10 bases lay between the germline ends. CDR3: CAWSVQQATEAFF. CDR3 DNA: TGTGCCTGGAGTGTACAACAGGCGACTGAAGCTTTCTTT.